Listed below are T cell receptor beta chains from one sample, sequenced in a study of blood T cells in healthy people across ages. TCRdb redid the calling of the 5' RACE reads with MiXCR, one entry per CDR3 protein. Of roughly 1,300,000 distinct CDR3 sequences listed, almost 60% were seen once; the top ten hold over 5%. The sample was blood. All receptors derive from a man in his late teens or twenties in good health. Each CDR3 is given with its conserved first and last residue. The D gene is left open where the match is weak. The size of a clone is reported for some rows only, either as once, few or many, or as a class for expanded clones.

D	J	size	V	CDR3	DNA
TRBD2	TRBJ2-3	NA	TRBV18	CASSPPYSGRHTDTQYF	TGTGCCAGCTCACCCCCCTACAGCGGGAGGCATACAGATACGCAGTATTTT
NA	TRBJ1-2	once	TRBV6-6	CASSQKLDYTF	TGTGCCAGCAGCCAGAAGCTTGACTACACCTTC
TRBD2	TRBJ2-7	NA	TRBV9	CASSESSGAYEQYF	TGTGCCAGCAGCGAATCTAGCGGAGCCTACGAGCAGTACTTC
NA	TRBJ1-2	few	TRBV6-1	CASRDRALPFYGYTF	TGTGCCAGCAGAGACCGGGCTCTTCCCTTCTATGGCTACACCTTC
NA	TRBJ1-1	NA	TRBV6-6	CASSSQGGAVNTEAFF	TGTGCCAGCAGTTCGCAAGGCGGGGCGGTGAACACTGAAGCTTTCTTT
NA	TRBJ2-7	NA	TRBV7-9	CASSLRGIYEQYF	TGTGCCAGCAGCTTACGAGGGATCTACGAGCAGTACTTC
NA	TRBJ2-7	NA	TRBV7-2	CASSPAARIYEQYF	TGTGCCAGCAGCCCCGCAGCTCGTATCTACGAGCAGTACTTC
NA	TRBJ2-7	NA	TRBV7-9	CASSSRQALYEQYF	TGTGCCAGCAGCTCTAGACAGGCGCTCTACGAGCAGTACTTC
TRBD2	TRBJ2-1	NA	TRBV7-9	CASNPPAGVSNYNEQFF	TGTGCCAGCAACCCCCCAGCGGGGGTCTCCAATTACAATGAGCAGTTCTTC
NA	TRBJ1-2	NA	TRBV7-9	CASSLGGGNYTF	TGTGCCAGCAGCTTAGGGGGCGGGAACTACACCTTC
TRBD1	TRBJ1-2	NA	TRBV12-3/TRBV12-4	CASILGQGENYGYTF	TGTGCCAGCATTCTTGGACAGGGTGAAAACTATGGCTACACCTTC
NA	TRBJ2-1	NA	TRBV27	CASMRGTPPVKEQFF	TGTGCCAGCATGAGGGGGACTCCACCGGTCAAGGAGCAGTTCTTC
NA	TRBJ2-6	NA	TRBV2	CASSVGAGINSGANVLTF	TGTGCCAGCAGTGTAGGGGCAGGGATCAACTCTGGGGCCAACGTCCTGACTTTC
NA	TRBJ2-7	once	TRBV20-1	CSAPPGYPTYEQYF	TGCAGTGCACCACCGGGGTACCCTACCTACGAGCAGTACTTC
NA	TRBJ2-7	NA	TRBV27	CATRGPPYEQYF	TGTGCCACAAGGGGACCTCCCTACGAGCAGTACTTC
NA	TRBJ1-6	NA	TRBV27	CASSLSWGESPLHF	TGTGCCAGCAGTTTATCGTGGGGGGAATCCCCCCTCCACTTT
NA	TRBJ2-1	NA	TRBV7-9	CASSARVSYNEQFF	TGTGCCAGCAGCGCGCGAGTGTCCTACAATGAGCAGTTCTTC
NA	TRBJ2-3	few	TRBV29-1	CSVPKRSVDTQYF	TGCAGCGTACCCAAAAGATCGGTGGATACGCAGTATTTT
NA	TRBJ2-3	NA	TRBV25-1	CASSSGTLWVTDTQYF	TGTGCCAGCAGTTCGGGGACCCTTTGGGTTACAGATACGCAGTATTTT
NA	TRBJ2-6	few	TRBV6-2/TRBV6-3	CATGTGGANVLTF	TGTGCCACGGGGACCGGTGGGGCCAACGTCCTGACTTTC
NA	TRBJ1-2	NA	TRBV5-1	CASSLGVRSLPNYGYTF	TGCGCCAGCAGCTTGGGTGTCAGGTCTCTACCTAACTATGGCTACACCTTC
NA	TRBJ1-2	NA	TRBV6-2/TRBV6-3	CASIGVGSIDYGYTF	TGTGCCAGCATCGGTGTGGGGTCCATTGACTATGGCTACACCTTC
NA	TRBJ1-2	NA	TRBV27	CASRAGFPSYGYTF	TGTGCCAGCAGGGCGGGATTCCCATCCTATGGCTACACCTTC
TRBD1	TRBJ1-5	NA	TRBV28	CASSYPGGQPQHF	TGTGCCAGCAGCTACCCAGGGGGCCAGCCCCAGCATTTT
NA	TRBJ2-7	NA	TRBV6-8	CASRTGLVVGEQYF	TGTGCCAGCAGAACAGGACTCGTCGTGGGCGAGCAGTACTTC